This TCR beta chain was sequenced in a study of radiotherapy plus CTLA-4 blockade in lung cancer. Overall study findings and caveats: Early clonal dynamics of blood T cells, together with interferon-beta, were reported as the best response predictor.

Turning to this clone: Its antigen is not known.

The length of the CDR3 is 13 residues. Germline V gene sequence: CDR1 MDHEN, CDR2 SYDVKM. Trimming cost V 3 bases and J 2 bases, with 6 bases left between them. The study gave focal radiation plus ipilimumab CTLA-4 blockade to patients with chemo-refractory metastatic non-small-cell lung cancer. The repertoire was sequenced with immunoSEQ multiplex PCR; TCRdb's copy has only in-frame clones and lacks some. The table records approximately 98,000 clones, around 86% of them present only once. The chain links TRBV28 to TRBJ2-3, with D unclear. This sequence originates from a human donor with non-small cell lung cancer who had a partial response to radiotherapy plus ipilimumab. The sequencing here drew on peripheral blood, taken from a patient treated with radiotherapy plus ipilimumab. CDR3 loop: CASSFTATDTQYF. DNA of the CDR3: TGTGCCAGCAGTTTTACTGCCACAGATACGCAGTATTTT.